This entry lists 10 T cell receptor beta chains sequenced from one sample in a study of CD8 T cells in Susac syndrome. Reverse transcription of about 0.5 to 1 ug RNA was carried out with random hexamers. TCRdb re-called the immunoSEQ multiplex PCR reads with MiXCR, one entry per CDR3 protein. The repertoire includes just over 300,000 distinct CDR3 sequences, about 91% of them detected once, and less than 0.08% sits in the top ten. Sequencing used CD4+ T cells from PBMCs. These receptors came from a human donor with multiple sclerosis.

The V gene is TRBV10-3, the J gene TRBJ2-3; a weak D match, TRBD1 (6 bases). Germline V lookup: CDR1 ENHRY, CDR2 SYGVKD. CDR3 length equals 14 residues. V gave up 6 bases and J gave up 0 bases, with 10 bases separating them. The CDR3 DNA reads as TGTGCCATCAGCCAGACAGGAAGCACAGATACGCAGTATTTT. Translated, it gives CAISQTGSTDTQYF.

In its sample, this clonotype was seen once. The rearrangement links TRBV29-1 to TRBJ1-2, with D perhaps matching TRBD1 (5 bases). The CDR3 extends over 15 amino acids. CDR1 and CDR2 from the germline V gene are SQVTM and ANQGSEA. The V and J ends lost 0 bases and 4 bases respectively, with 15 bases between them. In DNA, the CDR3 is TGCAGCGTTGAAGAAGGGTTGACAGTGATCTATGGCTACACCTTC. Translated: CSVEEGLTVIYGYTF.

V and J are TRBV20-1 and TRBJ2-7; possible D gene TRBD2, 6 bases. Germline V CDR1 and CDR2: DFQATT, SNEGSKA (reference sequence). Trimming stripped 6 bases from V and 1 base from J, with 10 bases between. There are 12 residues in the CDR3. Here the CDR3 reads CSAGGLSYEQYF. In DNA, the CDR3 is TGCAGTGCCGGAGGGTTATCCTACGAGCAGTACTTC.

This chain uses TRBV4-1 with TRBJ2-7; D might be TRBD2 (5 bases). Germline-derived CDR1 and CDR2 are MGHRA and YSYEKL. The CDR3 loop spans 13 amino acids. Deletions cut 1 base from V and 7 bases from J, with 11 bases between. Here the CDR3 DNA reads TGCGCCAGCAGCCAAGCGGGATTGAGAGAGCAGTACTTC. Amino acids: CASSQAGLREQYF.

In the case of this clonotype: The junction departs from germline at one end; a sequencing error may be responsible. The chain has TRBV3-1 and TRBJ2-4, with 7 positions matching TRBD1. The CDR3 sequence is 13 residues long. Germline loops: CDR1 LGHDT, CDR2 YNNKEL (reference sequence). CDR3 loop: CASSQDRTGAIHF. CDR3 bases: TGTGCCAGCAGCCAAGATCGGACAGGAGCTATCCACTTC.

The V and J genes are TRBV12-3 or TRBV12-4 and TRBJ2-1, with D possibly matching TRBD2 (7 bases). The CDR3 consists of 16 residues. The V end lost 6 bases, the J end lost 4 bases, and 19 bases lay between the germline ends. CDR3 loop: CASRESGGGDYNEQFF. The CDR3, as DNA: TGTGCCAGCAGGGAATCAGGCGGGGGCGATTACAATGAGCAGTTCTTC.

The chain joins TRBV5-1 to TRBJ2-1, with D possibly TRBD2 on 6 matching bases. This CDR3 comprises 15 residues. CDR1 is SGHRS, CDR2 YFSETQ, per germline. V lost 0 bases to trimming and J lost 1 base, with 8 bases between them. Here the CDR3 DNA reads TGCGCCAGCAGCTTGGATGGGGGGTCCTACAATGAGCAGTTCTTC. Translation gives CASSLDGGSYNEQFF.

The chain carries TRBV6-5 and TRBJ2-5; D is uncertain. Trimming took off 4 bases at V and 5 bases at J, with 20 bases between the two ends. The CDR3 runs to 16 residues. The germline CDR1 and CDR2 sequences are MNHEY and SVGAGI. The CDR3 is CASSSPTWADEETQYF. The CDR3 nucleotides are TGTGCCAGCAGTTCCCCCACTTGGGCGGACGAGGAGACCCAGTACTTC.

This clonotype was recorded only once. V and J are TRBV5-4 and TRBJ1-1, with D unclear. CDR1 and CDR2 (germline): SGHNT, YYREEE (reference sequence). The V and J ends lost 0 bases and 1 base respectively, with 13 bases between them. There are 16 residues in the CDR3. CDR3 amino acids: CASSLELGTANTEAFF. Written as DNA, the CDR3 is TGTGCCAGCAGCTTGGAGTTGGGCACAGCGAACACTGAAGCTTTCTTT.

The chain has TRBV20-1 and TRBJ2-3; D gene uncertain. CDR3 size: 16 residues. Looked up from germline, CDR1 is DFQATT and CDR2 is SNEGSKA (reference sequence). The ends were cut back, 5 bases at V and 2 bases at J, with 20 bases in the middle. Written as DNA, the CDR3 is TGCAGTGCTCGTCCCTTTCCGGAAACCAACACAGATACGCAGTATTTT. Protein sequence: CSARPFPETNTDTQYF.